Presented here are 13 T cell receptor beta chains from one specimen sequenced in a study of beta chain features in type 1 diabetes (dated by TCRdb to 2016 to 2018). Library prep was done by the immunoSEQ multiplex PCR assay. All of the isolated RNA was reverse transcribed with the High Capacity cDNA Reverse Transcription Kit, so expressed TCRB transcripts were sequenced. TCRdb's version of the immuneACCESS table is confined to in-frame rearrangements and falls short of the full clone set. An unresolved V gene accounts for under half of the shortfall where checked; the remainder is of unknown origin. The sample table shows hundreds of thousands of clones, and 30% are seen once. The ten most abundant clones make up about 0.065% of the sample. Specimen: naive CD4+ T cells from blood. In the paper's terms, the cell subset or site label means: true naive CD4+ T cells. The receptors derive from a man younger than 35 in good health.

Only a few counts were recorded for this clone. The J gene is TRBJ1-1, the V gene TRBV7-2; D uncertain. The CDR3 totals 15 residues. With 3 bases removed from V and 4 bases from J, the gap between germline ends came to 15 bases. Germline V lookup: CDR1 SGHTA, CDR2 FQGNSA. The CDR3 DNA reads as TGTGCCAGCAGCTTTATCCAGACTCGCGGCACTGAAGCTTTCTTT. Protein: CASSFIQTRGTEAFF.

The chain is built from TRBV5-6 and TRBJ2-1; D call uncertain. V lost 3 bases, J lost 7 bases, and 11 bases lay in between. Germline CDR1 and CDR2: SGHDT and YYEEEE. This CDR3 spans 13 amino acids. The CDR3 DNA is TGTGCCAGCAGCTCCTCAGGAGATAATGAGCAGTTCTTC. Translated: CASSSSGDNEQFF.

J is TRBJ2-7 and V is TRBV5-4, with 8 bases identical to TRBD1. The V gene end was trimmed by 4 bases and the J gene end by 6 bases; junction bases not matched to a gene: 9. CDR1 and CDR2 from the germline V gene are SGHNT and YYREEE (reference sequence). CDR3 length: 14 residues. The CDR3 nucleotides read TGTGCCAGCAGCCCCCGGACAGGGAACTTCGAGCAGTACTTC. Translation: CASSPRTGNFEQYF.

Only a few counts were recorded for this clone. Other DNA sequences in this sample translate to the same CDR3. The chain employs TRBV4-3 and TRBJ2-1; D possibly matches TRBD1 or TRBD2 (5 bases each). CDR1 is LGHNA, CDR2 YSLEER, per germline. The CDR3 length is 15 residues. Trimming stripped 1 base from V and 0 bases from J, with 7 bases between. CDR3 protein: CASSQAGGSYNEQFF. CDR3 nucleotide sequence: TGCGCCAGCAGCCAAGCTGGGGGCTCCTACAATGAGCAGTTCTTC.

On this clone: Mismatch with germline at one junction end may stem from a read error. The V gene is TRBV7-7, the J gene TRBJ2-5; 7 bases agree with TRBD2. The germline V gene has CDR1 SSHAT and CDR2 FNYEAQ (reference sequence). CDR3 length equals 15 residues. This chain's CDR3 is CASSPPSGPRETQYF. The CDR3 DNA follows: TGTGCTAGCAGCCCTCCTAGCGGACCAAGGGAGACCCAGTACTTC.

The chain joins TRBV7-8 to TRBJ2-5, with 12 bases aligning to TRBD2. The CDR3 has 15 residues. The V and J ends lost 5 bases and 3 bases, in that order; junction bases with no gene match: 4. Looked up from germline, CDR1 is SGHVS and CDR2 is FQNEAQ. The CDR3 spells CASSIRLAGEETQYF. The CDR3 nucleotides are TGTGCCAGCAGCATAAGACTAGCGGGAGAAGAGACCCAGTACTTC.

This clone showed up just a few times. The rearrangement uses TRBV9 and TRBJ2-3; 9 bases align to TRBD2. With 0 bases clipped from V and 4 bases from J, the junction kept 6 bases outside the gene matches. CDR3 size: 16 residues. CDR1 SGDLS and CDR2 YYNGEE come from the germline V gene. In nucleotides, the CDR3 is TGTGCCAGCAGCGTAGGCGGGAGGGCCTCGGCAGATACGCAGTATTTT. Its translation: CASSVGGRASADTQYF.

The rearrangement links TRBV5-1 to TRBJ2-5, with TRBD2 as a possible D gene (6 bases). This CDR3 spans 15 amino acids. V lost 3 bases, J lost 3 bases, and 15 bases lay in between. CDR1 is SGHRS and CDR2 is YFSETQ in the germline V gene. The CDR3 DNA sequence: TGCGCCAGCAGCTCTGGACATGGCGGGGAAGAGACCCAGTACTTC. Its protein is CASSSGHGGEETQYF.

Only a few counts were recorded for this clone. The CDR3 DNA reads as TGTGCCAGCAGCTCCACCTTGGACAGGAAGTACAATGAGCAGTTCTTC. Translation: CASSSTLDRKYNEQFF. This sequence joins TRBV7-9 and TRBJ2-1; 7 bases are a match to TRBD1. J was trimmed by 4 bases and V by 4 bases; bases with no gene match: 10. The V gene's germline CDR1 is SEHNR and CDR2 FQNEAQ (reference sequence). The CDR3 contains 16 residues.

The CDR3 loop reads CAWSVRQEANYGYTF. Written as DNA, the CDR3 is TGTGCCTGGAGTGTACGACAGGAAGCTAACTATGGCTACACCTTC. The V gene is TRBV30, the J gene TRBJ1-2, with TRBD1 as a possible D gene (6 bases). V shed 0 bases and J shed 0 bases, with 11 bases lying between them. Germline CDR1 GTSNPN, CDR2 SVGIG (reference sequence). The CDR3 extends over 15 amino acids.

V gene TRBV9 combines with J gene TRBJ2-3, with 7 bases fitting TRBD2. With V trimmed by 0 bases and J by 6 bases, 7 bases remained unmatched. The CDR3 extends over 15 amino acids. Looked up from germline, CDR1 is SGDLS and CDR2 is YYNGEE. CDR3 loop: CASSVAGGRPDTQYF. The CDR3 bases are TGTGCCAGCAGCGTAGCGGGAGGCCGACCGGATACGCAGTATTTT.

CDR3 in amino acids: CASSQEGQELFYEQYF. In DNA form, the CDR3 reads TGCGCCAGCAGCCAAGAGGGACAGGAACTCTTCTACGAGCAGTACTTC. V and J are TRBV4-1 and TRBJ2-7, with 8 bases matching TRBD1. The CDR3 is 16 residues long. Looked up from germline, CDR1 is MGHRA and CDR2 is YSYEKL. V shed 0 bases, J shed 3 bases, and the junction held 7 bases outside the gene matches.

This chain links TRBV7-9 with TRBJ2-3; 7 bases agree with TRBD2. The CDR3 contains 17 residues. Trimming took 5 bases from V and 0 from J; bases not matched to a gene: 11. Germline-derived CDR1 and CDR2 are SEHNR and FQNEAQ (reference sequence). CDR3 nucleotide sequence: TGTGCCAGCAGCCGGGGGACGGCGGGAGTTAGCACAGATACGCAGTATTTT. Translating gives CASSRGTAGVSTDTQYF.